The entry that follows covers one T cell receptor (beta chain) sequence. Its antigen remains unknown. This sample was included in a study of T-cell reconstitution after alpha-beta-depleted transplantation in children. From germline, CDR1 is MGHDK and CDR2 SYGVNS. Trimming took 5 bases from V and 4 from J; bases not matched to a gene: 7. The CDR3 extends over 14 amino acids. Unique molecular identifiers featured in how the TCRbeta library was prepared. TCRdb re-called the PCR reads with MiXCR, one entry per CDR3 protein. Found here are hundreds of thousands of distinct CDR3 sequences, 15% to 20% of them singletons; the top ten hold approximately 29%. Findings and caveats of the study: T-cell counts and diversity at one year following transplant were attributed mainly to newly produced T cells. Two months or so post-transplant, alpha-beta T cells reportedly derived from several hundred expanded graft clones.

The gene calls are TRBV25-1 and TRBJ2-7; 8 nucleotides line up with TRBD2. The receptor's source is a boy in the first two years of life who had a stem cell transplant for Wiskott-Aldrich syndrome, so the T cells may come from the graft donor. The source material was PBMCs, mostly from graft donor cells, sampled 360 days after TCRalphabeta/CD19-depleted stem cell transplant. The CDR3 DNA sequence: TGTGCCAGCAGTTTTCCGGGACTAGGGTACGAGCAGTACTTC. This gives the protein CASSFPGLGYEQYF.